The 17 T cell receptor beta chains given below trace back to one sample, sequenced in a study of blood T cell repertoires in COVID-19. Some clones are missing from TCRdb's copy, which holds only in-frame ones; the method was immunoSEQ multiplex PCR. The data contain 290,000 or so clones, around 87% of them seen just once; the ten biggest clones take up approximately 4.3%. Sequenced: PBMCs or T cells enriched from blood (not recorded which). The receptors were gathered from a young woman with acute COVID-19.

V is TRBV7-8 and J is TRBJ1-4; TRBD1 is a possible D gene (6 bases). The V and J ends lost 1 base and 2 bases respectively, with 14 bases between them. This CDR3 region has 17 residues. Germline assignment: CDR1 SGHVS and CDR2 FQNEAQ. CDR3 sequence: CASSLGGRGVTNEKLFF. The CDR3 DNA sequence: TGTGCCAGCAGCTTAGGAGGGAGGGGGGTCACTAATGAAAAACTGTTTTTT.

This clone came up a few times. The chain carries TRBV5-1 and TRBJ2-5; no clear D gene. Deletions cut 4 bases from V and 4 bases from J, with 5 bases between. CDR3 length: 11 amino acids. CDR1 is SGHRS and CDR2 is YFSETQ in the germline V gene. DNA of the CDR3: TGCGCCAGCAGCCCGGGAGAGACCCAGTACTTC. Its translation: CASSPGETQYF.

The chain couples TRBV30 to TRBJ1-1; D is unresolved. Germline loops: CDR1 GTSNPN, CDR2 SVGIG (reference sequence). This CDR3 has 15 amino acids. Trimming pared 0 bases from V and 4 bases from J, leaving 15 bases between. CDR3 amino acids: CAWSVPSLGGTEAFF. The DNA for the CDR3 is TGTGCCTGGAGTGTCCCTTCTTTGGGAGGCACTGAAGCTTTCTTT.

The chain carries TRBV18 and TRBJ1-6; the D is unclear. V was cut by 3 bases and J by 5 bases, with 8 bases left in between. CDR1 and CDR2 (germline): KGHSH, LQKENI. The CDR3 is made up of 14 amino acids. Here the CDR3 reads CASSPQADNSPLHF. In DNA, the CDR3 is TGTGCCAGCTCACCCCAGGCTGATAATTCACCCCTCCACTTT. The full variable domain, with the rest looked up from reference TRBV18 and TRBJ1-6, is NAGVMQNPRHLVRRRGQEARLRCSPMKGHSHVYWYRQLPEEGLKFMVYLQKENIIDESGMPKERFSAEFPKEGPSILRIQQVVRGDSAAYFCASSPQADNSPLHFGNGTRLTVT.

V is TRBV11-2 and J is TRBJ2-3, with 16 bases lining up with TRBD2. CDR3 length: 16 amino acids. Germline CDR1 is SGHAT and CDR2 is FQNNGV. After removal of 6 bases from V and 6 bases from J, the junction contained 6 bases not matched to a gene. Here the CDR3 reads CASRLPGLAGGDTQYF. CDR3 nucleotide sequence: TGTGCCAGCAGGCTTCCGGGACTAGCGGGGGGGGATACGCAGTATTTT.

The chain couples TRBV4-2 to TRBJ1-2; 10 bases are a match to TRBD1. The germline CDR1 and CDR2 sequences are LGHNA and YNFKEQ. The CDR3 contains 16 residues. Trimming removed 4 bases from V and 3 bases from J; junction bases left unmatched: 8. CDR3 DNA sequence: TGTGCCAGCAGCCCAACAAAGGGACAGGGGCACTATGGCTACACCTTC. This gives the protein CASSPTKGQGHYGYTF.

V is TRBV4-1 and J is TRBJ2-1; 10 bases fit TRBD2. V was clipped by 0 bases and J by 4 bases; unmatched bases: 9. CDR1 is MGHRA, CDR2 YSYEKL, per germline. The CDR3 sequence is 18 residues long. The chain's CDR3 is CASSQDPFSGRIYNEQFF. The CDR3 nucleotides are TGCGCCAGCAGCCAAGATCCATTTAGCGGGAGGATTTACAATGAGCAGTTCTTC.

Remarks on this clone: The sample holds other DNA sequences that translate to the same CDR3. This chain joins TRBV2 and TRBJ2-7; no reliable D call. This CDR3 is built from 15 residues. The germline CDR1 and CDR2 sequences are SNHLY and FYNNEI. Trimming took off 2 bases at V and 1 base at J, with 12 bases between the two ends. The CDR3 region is CASSESGSLSYEQYF. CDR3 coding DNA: TGTGCCAGCAGTGAATCCGGGTCCCTTTCCTACGAGCAGTACTTC. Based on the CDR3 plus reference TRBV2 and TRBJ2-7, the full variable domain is EPEVTQTPSHQVTQMGQEVILRCVPISNHLYFYWYRQILGQKVEFLVSFYNNEISEKSEIFDDQFSVERPDGSNFTLKIRSTKLEDSAMYFCASSESGSLSYEQYFGPGTRLTVT.

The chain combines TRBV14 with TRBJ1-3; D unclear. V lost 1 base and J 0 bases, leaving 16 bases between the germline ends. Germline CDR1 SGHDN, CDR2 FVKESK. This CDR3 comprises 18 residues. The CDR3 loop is CASSQARAALSSGNTIYF. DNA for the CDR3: TGTGCCAGCAGCCAAGCGAGAGCGGCTCTTAGCTCTGGAAACACCATATATTTT.

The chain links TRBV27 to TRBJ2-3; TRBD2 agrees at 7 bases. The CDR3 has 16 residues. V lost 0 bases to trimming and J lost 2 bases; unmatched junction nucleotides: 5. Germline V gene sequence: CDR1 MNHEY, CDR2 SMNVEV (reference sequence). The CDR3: CASSLSRGSHTDTQYF. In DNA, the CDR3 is TGTGCCAGCAGTTTATCACGCGGGAGCCACACAGATACGCAGTATTTT.

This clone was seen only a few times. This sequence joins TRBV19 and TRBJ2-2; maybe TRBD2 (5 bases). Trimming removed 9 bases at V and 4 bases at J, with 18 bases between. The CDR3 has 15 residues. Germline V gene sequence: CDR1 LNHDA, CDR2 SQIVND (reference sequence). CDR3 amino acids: CASRGSGYSTGELFF. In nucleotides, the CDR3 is TGTGCCAGCCGAGGGTCCGGGTATAGCACCGGGGAGCTGTTTTTT.

In DNA, the CDR3 is TGTGCCAGTAGTGCCCCACTGACAGGGGGCGCCGACTACGAGCAGTACTTC. Translation: CASSAPLTGGADYEQYF. The chain combines TRBV19 with TRBJ2-7; 10 bases are shared with TRBD1. Trimming took 5 bases from V and 3 from J; bases not matched to a gene: 13. Germline V gene data show CDR1 as LNHDA and CDR2 as SQIVND (reference sequence). There are 17 residues in the CDR3.

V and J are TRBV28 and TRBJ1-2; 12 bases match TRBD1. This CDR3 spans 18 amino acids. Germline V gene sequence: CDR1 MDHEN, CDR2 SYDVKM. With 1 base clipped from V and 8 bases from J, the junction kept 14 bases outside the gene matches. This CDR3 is CASSLSGGQGAWELGYTF. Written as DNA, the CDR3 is TGTGCCAGCAGTTTATCTGGGGGACAGGGGGCGTGGGAGTTAGGCTACACCTTC.

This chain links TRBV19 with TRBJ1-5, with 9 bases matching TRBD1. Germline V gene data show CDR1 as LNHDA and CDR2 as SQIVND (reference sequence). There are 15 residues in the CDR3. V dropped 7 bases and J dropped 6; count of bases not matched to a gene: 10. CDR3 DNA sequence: TGTGCCAGTACCTTCGGGACAGGGTTGATTCAGCCCCAGCATTTT. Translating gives CASTFGTGLIQPQHF.

This chain's CDR3 is CASSEIGVSSGANVLTF. The CDR3 nucleotides read TGTGCCAGCAGTGAAATAGGGGTTTCCTCTGGGGCCAACGTCCTGACTTTC. The chain employs TRBV2 and TRBJ2-6; a weak D match, TRBD1 (5 bases). Germline assignment: CDR1 SNHLY and CDR2 FYNNEI. The CDR3 is made up of 17 amino acids. Deletions cut 2 bases from V and 0 bases from J, with 11 bases between.

The CDR3 sequence is CASSPRGAGELFF. The CDR3, as DNA: TGCGCCAGCAGCCCCAGGGGAGCCGGGGAGCTGTTTTTT. The chain has TRBV5-1 and TRBJ2-2, with D possibly being TRBD1 (6 bases). V was pared by 4 bases and J by 6 bases, with 10 bases between. The CDR3 length is 13 residues. Germline V gives CDR1 SGHRS, CDR2 YFSETQ.

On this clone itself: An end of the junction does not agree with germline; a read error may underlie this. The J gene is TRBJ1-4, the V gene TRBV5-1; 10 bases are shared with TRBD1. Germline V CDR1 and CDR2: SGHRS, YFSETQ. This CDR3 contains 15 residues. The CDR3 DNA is TGCGCCAGCAGCTCCTCCGGGACAGGGGACTCACTTTTAGATTTT. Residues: CASSSSGTGDSLLDF. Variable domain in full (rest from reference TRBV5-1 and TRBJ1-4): KAGVTQTPRYLIKTRGQQVTLSCSPISGHRSVSWYQQTPGQGLQFLFEYFSETQRNKGNFPGRFSGRQFSNSRSEMNVSTLELGDSALYLCASSSSGTGDSLLDFGSGTQLSVL.